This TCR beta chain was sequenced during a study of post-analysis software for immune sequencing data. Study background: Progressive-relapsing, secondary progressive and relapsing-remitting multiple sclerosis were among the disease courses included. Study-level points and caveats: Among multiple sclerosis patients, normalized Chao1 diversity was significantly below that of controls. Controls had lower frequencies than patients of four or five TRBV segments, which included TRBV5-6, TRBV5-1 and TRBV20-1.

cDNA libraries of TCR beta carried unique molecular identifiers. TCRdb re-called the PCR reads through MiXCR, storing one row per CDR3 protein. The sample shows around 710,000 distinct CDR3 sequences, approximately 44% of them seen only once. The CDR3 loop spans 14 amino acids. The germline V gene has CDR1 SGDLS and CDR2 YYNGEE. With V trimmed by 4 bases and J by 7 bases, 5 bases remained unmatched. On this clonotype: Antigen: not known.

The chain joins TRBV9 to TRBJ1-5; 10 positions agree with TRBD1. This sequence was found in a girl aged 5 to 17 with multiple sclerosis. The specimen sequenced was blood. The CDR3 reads CASSPRTGGQPQHF. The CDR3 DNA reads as TGTGCCAGCAGCCCTCGGACAGGGGGACAGCCCCAGCATTTT.